One and the same sample provided the 30 T cell receptor beta chains below, sequenced in a study of vaccination effects on CD4 cells after COVID-19. No cognate antigen is known for these TCRs. Expansion of antigen-specific CD4+ T cells with viral peptide pools was carried out by the ViraFEST assay before sequencing. Culturing for more than 9 days preceded CD4+ T cell isolation. Vaccination of participants consisted of two doses of either the BNT162b2 or mRNA-1273 vaccine. Measured with immunoSEQ multiplex PCR; TCRdb has only the in-frame clones, and not every one. The repertoire includes fewer than 50,000 clones, approximately 82% of them detected once, and 2% sits in the top ten. Sample: CD4+ T cells from PBMCs cultured with HCoV-NL63 spike peptides, taken after COVID-19 vaccination. Every receptor here comes from a human donor who received a COVID-19 vaccine. Some clones in this sample may be carry-over from other donors' samples.

This clone was counted once. This chain links TRBV6-5 with TRBJ2-5; TRBD1 matches at 9 bases. J was trimmed by 5 bases and V by 6 bases; bases with no gene match: 10. Germline CDR1 is MNHEY and CDR2 is SVGAGI. This CDR3 spans 15 amino acids. As DNA, the CDR3 is TGTGCCAGCAGATCCCCGGGACAGGGTCGCGAGACCCAGTACTTC. Amino acid sequence: CASRSPGQGRETQYF.

This clone is a singleton in its sample. The chain carries TRBV6-1 and TRBJ1-1, with unresolved D. With 3 bases removed from V and 4 bases from J, the gap between germline ends came to 9 bases. Germline CDR1 and CDR2: MNHNS and SASEGT. This CDR3 has 13 residues. The CDR3 spells CASSDNRVTEAFF. The CDR3 nucleotides read TGTGCCAGCAGTGACAACAGAGTCACTGAAGCTTTCTTT.

V usage is TRBV9 and J usage is TRBJ1-5; D is undetermined. V lost 3 bases to trimming and J lost 6 bases, with 10 bases between them. From germline, CDR1 is SGDLS and CDR2 YYNGEE. This CDR3 is built from 13 residues. In nucleotides, the CDR3 is TGTGCCAGCAGCGCGGACTTACGTCAGCCCCAGCATTTT. Amino acids: CASSADLRQPQHF.

V and J are TRBV5-5 and TRBJ1-1, with TRBD1 matching 10 bases. Unmatched junction bases numbered 17, after V lost 1 base and J lost 5 bases. Germline V gene sequence: CDR1 SGHKS, CDR2 YYEKEE (reference sequence). This CDR3 is built from 19 residues. CDR3 protein: CASSLKGTATGGAGTEAFF. The CDR3 bases are TGTGCCAGCAGCTTGAAGGGGACGGCGACAGGGGGCGCCGGGACTGAAGCTTTCTTT. The variable domain in full, with the rest retrieved from reference TRBV5-5 and TRBJ1-1, is DAGVTQSPTHLIKTRGQQVTLRCSPISGHKSVSWYQQVLGQGPQFIFQYYEKEERGRGNFPDRFSARQFPNYSSELNVNALLLGDSALYLCASSLKGTATGGAGTEAFFGQGTRLTVV.

This rearrangement joins TRBV7-8 to TRBJ2-3; 8 bases align to TRBD2. The CDR3 totals 15 residues. V dropped 7 bases and J dropped 2; count of bases not matched to a gene: 8. CDR1 SGHVS and CDR2 FQNEAQ come from the germline V gene. CDR3 sequence: CASTRGGGNTDTQYF. The CDR3 DNA sequence: TGTGCCAGCACCCGGGGGGGCGGGAACACAGATACGCAGTATTTT.

V is TRBV6-5 and J is TRBJ2-3; 10 bases match TRBD1. This CDR3 has 15 amino acids. The V gene end was trimmed by 5 bases and the J gene end by 6 bases; junction bases not matched to a gene: 8. Looked up from germline, CDR1 is MNHEY and CDR2 is SVGAGI. The CDR3 bases are TGTGCCAGCAGTAACACCCGGACAGGGGGGGATACGCAGTATTTT. As protein: CASSNTRTGGDTQYF.

This clone was counted between two and nine times. The chain couples TRBV4-1 to TRBJ2-7; tentative D call: TRBD1 (5 bases). Germline V CDR1 and CDR2: MGHRA, YSYEKL. This CDR3 is 13 amino acids long. The V and J ends lost 3 bases and 4 bases respectively, with 10 bases between them. Here the CDR3 reads CASSQRQLYEQYV. The CDR3 DNA is TGCGCCAGCAGCCAGCGACAGTTGTACGAGCAGTACGTC.

The chain recombines TRBV7-8 with TRBJ2-1; TRBD1 is a possible D gene (6 bases). This CDR3 region has 15 residues. Germline CDR1 reads SGHVS; CDR2 reads FQNEAQ. V shed 3 bases and J shed 7 bases, with 16 bases lying between them. The CDR3 is CASSFVQGVSNEQFF. The CDR3 nucleotides read TGTGCCAGCAGCTTCGTACAGGGAGTGTCGAATGAGCAGTTCTTC.

This clone was seen a few times. The chain links TRBV9 to TRBJ2-3; D possibly uses TRBD1 or TRBD2 (6 bases each). Germline V gives CDR1 SGDLS, CDR2 YYNGEE. The V end was cut by 2 bases, the J end by 5 bases, with 15 bases between. CDR3 length: 15 amino acids. The DNA for the CDR3 is TGTGCCAGCAGCGTTGAATGGGGGGCAGAAGATACGCAGTATTTT. Its translation: CASSVEWGAEDTQYF.

This clone appeared a few times. The chain has TRBV6-5 and TRBJ1-6; no clear D. V was trimmed by 4 bases and J by 5 bases, leaving 9 bases between them. There are 14 residues in the CDR3. Germline V CDR1 and CDR2: MNHEY, SVGAGI. The CDR3 here is CASSLTANNSPLHF. The CDR3 nucleotides are TGTGCCAGCAGTTTGACGGCTAATAATTCACCCCTCCACTTT.

The CDR3 DNA is TGTGCCAGCAGCTTCGGGCCCCAAGAGACCCAGTACTTC. Its protein product is CASSFGPQETQYF. The gene calls are TRBV7-2 and TRBJ2-5, with D unresolved. The V and J ends lost 3 bases and 1 base respectively, with 6 bases between them. Germline assignment: CDR1 SGHTA and CDR2 FQGNSA. The CDR3 contains 13 residues.

The gene calls are TRBV28 and TRBJ2-5; D not resolved. Trimming took 4 bases from V and 2 from J, leaving 14 bases between them. The CDR3 has 15 residues. Per germline, CDR1 MDHEN and CDR2 SYDVKM. CDR3 nucleotides: TGTGCCAGCAGTTCTGAAAAGAGGCGGCAAGAGACCCAGTACTTC. Its protein product is CASSSEKRRQETQYF.

This sequence joins TRBV2 and TRBJ2-3; unclear D gene. CDR3 length: 14 amino acids. Germline V CDR1 and CDR2: SNHLY, FYNNEI. Trimming cost V 4 bases and J 2 bases, with 10 bases left between them. CDR3 sequence (DNA): TGTGCCAGCAGTGCGGACGGCCACACAGATACGCAGTATTTT. This encodes CASSADGHTDTQYF.

V gene TRBV7-9 combines with J gene TRBJ1-2; D is unclear. CDR3 length equals 12 residues. Trimming took 4 bases from V and 4 from J, leaving 7 bases between them. Per the germline V gene, CDR1 is SEHNR and CDR2 is FQNEAQ (reference sequence). The CDR3 DNA reads as TGTGCCAGCAGCTGGACTTTCTATGGCTACACCTTC. Its translation: CASSWTFYGYTF.

This clone came up a few times. The chain joins TRBV2 to TRBJ1-5, with a possible D match to TRBD1 (5 bases). Germline lookup yields CDR1 SNHLY and CDR2 FYNNEI. The CDR3 consists of 16 residues. V gave up 2 bases and J gave up 4 bases, with 15 bases separating them. The CDR3 sequence: CASSESVQGWNQPQHF. The CDR3 nucleotides read TGTGCCAGCAGTGAATCAGTTCAGGGATGGAATCAGCCCCAGCATTTT. Variable domain in full (rest from reference TRBV2 and TRBJ1-5): EPEVTQTPSHQVTQMGQEVILRCVPISNHLYFYWYRQILGQKVEFLVSFYNNEISEKSEIFDDQFSVERPDGSNFTLKIRSTKLEDSAMYFCASSESVQGWNQPQHFGDGTRLSIL.

V is TRBV18 and J is TRBJ2-5; 14 nucleotides align to TRBD2. The junction had 0 bases not matched to a gene; V was cut back by 4 bases and J by 2 bases. In germline, CDR1 is KGHSH, CDR2 LQKENI. This CDR3 comprises 15 residues. In DNA, the CDR3 is TGTGCCAGCTCACGGACTAGCGGGGGGCAAGAGACCCAGTACTTC. The encoded protein is CASSRTSGGQETQYF.

This clone occurred once. The V call is TRBV24-1, the J call TRBJ2-3; D possibly matches TRBD1 or TRBD2 (6 bases each). This CDR3 region has 14 residues. The V gene's germline CDR1 is KGHDR and CDR2 SFDVKD. The V end was cut by 9 bases, the J end by 2 bases, with 14 bases between. The CDR3 region has the DNA TGTGCCACCGGGGGCGGGGCAGTCACAGATACGCAGTATTTT. This sequence encodes CATGGGAVTDTQYF.

The CDR3 is CASSFSTLAGSTGELFF. The CDR3 DNA reads TGTGCCAGCAGCTTCTCTACGTTAGCGGGGAGCACCGGGGAGCTGTTTTTT. The V gene is TRBV7-2, the J gene TRBJ2-2, with 8 bases fitting TRBD2. Germline V lookup: CDR1 SGHTA, CDR2 FQGNSA. The CDR3 covers 17 residues. Trimming took 3 bases from V and 4 from J; bases not matched to a gene: 10. Based on the CDR3 plus reference TRBV7-2 and TRBJ2-2, the full variable domain is GAGVSQSPSNKVTEKGKDVELRCDPISGHTALYWYRQSLGQGLEFLIYFQGNSAPDKSGLPSDRFSAERTGGSVSTLTIQRTQQEDSAVYLCASSFSTLAGSTGELFFGEGSRLTVL.

The count of this clone is one. The chain has TRBV21-1 and TRBJ1-1; the table's TRBD1 call for D was not verified on the DNA. TRBV21-1 is termed a pseudogene. This CDR3 is built from 15 residues. The chain's CDR3 is CASSNGGQVPPAAFF. CDR3 bases: TGTGCCAGCAGCAATGGAGGACAGGTGCCCCCCGCAGCTTTCTTT.

The rearrangement links TRBV4-3 to TRBJ1-2; D uncertain. The germline V gene has CDR1 LGHNA and CDR2 YSLEER. Trimming took 1 base from V and 6 from J, leaving 18 bases between them. The CDR3 has 16 residues. CDR3 sequence (DNA): TGCGCCAGCAGCCAAGTCGAAGTGCGTGGGAGTGATGGCTACACCTTC. It yields the protein CASSQVEVRGSDGYTF.

The chain couples TRBV6-4 to TRBJ2-2; TRBD1 is a possible D gene (6 bases). CDR1 MRHNA and CDR2 SNTAGT come from the germline V gene. The V and J ends lost 5 bases and 0 bases respectively, with 7 bases between them. CDR3 length: 14 amino acids. The DNA of the CDR3 is TGTGCCAGCAGTAGACAGGCGAACACCGGGGAGCTGTTTTTT. This translates into CASSRQANTGELFF.

The gene calls are TRBV28 and TRBJ1-5; no reliable D call. V was shortened by 6 bases and J by 7 bases, with 16 bases between the two germline ends. The germline CDR1 and CDR2 sequences are MDHEN and SYDVKM. This CDR3 has 14 residues. In nucleotides, the CDR3 is TGTGCCAGCAGGAGGGCCGGGAACGTCCAGCCCCAGCATTTT. Its protein product is CASRRAGNVQPQHF.

In DNA, the CDR3 is TGTGCCAGCAGCCCCGAAGAGACCCAGTACTTC. As protein: CASSPEETQYF. The rearrangement joins TRBV5-8 to TRBJ2-5; D ambiguous. The V gene's germline CDR1 is SGHTS and CDR2 YDEGEE. The germline V and J ends were trimmed by 4 bases and 3 bases, with 4 bases remaining between them. This CDR3 is 11 amino acids long.

The chain employs TRBV30 and TRBJ1-4; D is uncertain. The CDR3 consists of 12 residues. Per germline, CDR1 GTSNPN and CDR2 SVGIG (reference sequence). Trimming pared 3 bases from V and 6 bases from J, leaving 8 bases between. The CDR3 loop is CAWSRSYEKLFF. CDR3 DNA sequence: TGTGCCTGGAGCCGCTCCTATGAAAAACTGTTTTTT.

J is TRBJ1-3 and V is TRBV19; 9 nucleotides line up with TRBD1. The CDR3 spans 16 residues. Germline trimming cut 5 bases from V and 1 base from J; bases unmatched to any gene: 6. Germline V CDR1 and CDR2: LNHDA, SQIVND (reference sequence). Here the CDR3 reads CASSDDRGSSGNTIYF. As DNA, the CDR3 is TGTGCCAGTAGTGACGACAGGGGGTCGTCTGGAAACACCATATATTTT. Looking up the rest from reference TRBV19 and TRBJ1-3 gives the full variable domain: DGGITQSPKYLFRKEGQNVTLSCEQNLNHDAMYWYRQDPGQGLRLIYYSQIVNDFQKGDIAEGYSVSREKKESFPLTVTSAQKNPTAFYLCASSDDRGSSGNTIYFGEGSWLTVV.

The V gene is TRBV5-1, the J gene TRBJ2-4, with D possibly matching TRBD2 (6 bases). CDR3 length: 15 residues. Per germline, CDR1 SGHRS and CDR2 YFSETQ. Trimming stripped 2 bases from V and 6 bases from J, with 15 bases between. The CDR3: CASSFRPSDPNIQYF. The CDR3 DNA is TGCGCCAGCAGCTTTCGTCCTAGCGACCCAAACATTCAGTACTTC.

V and J are TRBV19 and TRBJ2-7, with D perhaps TRBD2 (6 bases). The V gene's germline CDR1 is LNHDA and CDR2 SQIVND (reference sequence). CDR3 length: 14 amino acids. Trimming took 3 bases from V and 2 from J, leaving 11 bases between them. In DNA form, the CDR3 reads TGTGCCAGTAGTATTGGAGGGGCCCCCTACGAGCAGTACGTC. Its protein is CASSIGGAPYEQYV.

V gene TRBV3-1 (or the pseudogene TRBV3-2) combines with J gene TRBJ2-5, with D unresolved. Looked up from germline, CDR1 is LGHDT and CDR2 is YNNKEL (reference sequence). The CDR3 runs 13 residues. V lost 4 bases and J lost 5, with 11 bases in between. In DNA form, the CDR3 reads TGTGCCAGCAGCCGTGCGGATCGGGAGACCCAGTACTTC. Translated: CASSRADRETQYF.

This chain connects TRBV28 to TRBJ2-3; 7 bases agree with TRBD2. This CDR3 comprises 15 residues. V trimming: 3 bases; J trimming: 2 bases; junction bases outside the gene matches: 5. Germline V gene data show CDR1 as MDHEN and CDR2 as SYDVKM. Written as DNA, the CDR3 is TGTGCCAGCAGTTTCGCGGGGGAGAACACAGATACGCAGTATTTT. Translation gives CASSFAGENTDTQYF.

V usage is TRBV5-1 and J usage is TRBJ1-6; possibly TRBD1 for D (5 bases). Looked up from germline, CDR1 is SGHRS and CDR2 is YFSETQ. Trimming stripped 9 bases from V and 3 bases from J, with 22 bases between. CDR3 length: 17 amino acids. The CDR3 sequence: CATNWQGGVFYNSPLHF. The CDR3 region has the DNA TGCGCCACCAATTGGCAGGGAGGAGTTTTCTATAATTCACCCCTCCACTTT.